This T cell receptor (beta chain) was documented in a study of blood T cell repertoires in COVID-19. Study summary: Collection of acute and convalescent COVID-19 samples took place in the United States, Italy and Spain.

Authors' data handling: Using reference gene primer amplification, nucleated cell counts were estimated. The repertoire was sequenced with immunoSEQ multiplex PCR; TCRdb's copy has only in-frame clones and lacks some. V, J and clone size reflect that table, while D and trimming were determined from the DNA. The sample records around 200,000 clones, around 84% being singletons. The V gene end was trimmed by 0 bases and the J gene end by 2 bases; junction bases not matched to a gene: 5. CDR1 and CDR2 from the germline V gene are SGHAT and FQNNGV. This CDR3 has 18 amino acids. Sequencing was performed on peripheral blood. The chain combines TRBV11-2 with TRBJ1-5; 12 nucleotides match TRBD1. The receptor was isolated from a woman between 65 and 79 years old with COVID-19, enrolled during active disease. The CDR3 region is CASSLDLGTGGGNQPQHF. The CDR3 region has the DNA TGTGCCAGCAGCTTAGATCTTGGGACAGGGGGCGGCAATCAGCCCCAGCATTTT.